These T cell receptor beta chains were read from a single sample in a study of blood T cell repertoires in COVID-19. Assay: immunoSEQ multiplex PCR; the TCRdb copy retains only in-frame clones and omits some. The sample has approximately 150,000 clones; 87% are singletons. Sequences were obtained from peripheral blood. All receptors come from a woman in her sixties or seventies with active or convalescent COVID-19. The conserved cysteine and the conserved F or W are not part of the CDR3 here.

TRBV10-3,AISEGVAQGLNYGYT
TRBV3-1/TRBV3-2,ASSQGGVGYT
TRBV6-1,ASSEKGRGQGYSNQPQH
TRBV7-9,ASSLPAGASGGPNNEQF
TRBV29-1,SVPVTSGGWGTGELF
TRBV11-2,ASSLGSGGADEQY
TRBV12-3/TRBV12-4,ASSFQGAGELF
TRBV2,ASSRSSGGAYNEQF
TRBV6-1,ASSDLGGQIYGYT
TRBV29-1,SVDPGGETQY
TRBV6-5,ASSSDRYEQY
TRBV9,ASSVGQGSNQPQH
TRBV12-3/TRBV12-4,ASRGTGGYEQY
TRBV5-5,ASSLFGLAIQETQY
TRBV9,ASSNLQNNSPLH
TRBV6-6,ASSDNLAF
TRBV7-2,ASSADSTNEKLF